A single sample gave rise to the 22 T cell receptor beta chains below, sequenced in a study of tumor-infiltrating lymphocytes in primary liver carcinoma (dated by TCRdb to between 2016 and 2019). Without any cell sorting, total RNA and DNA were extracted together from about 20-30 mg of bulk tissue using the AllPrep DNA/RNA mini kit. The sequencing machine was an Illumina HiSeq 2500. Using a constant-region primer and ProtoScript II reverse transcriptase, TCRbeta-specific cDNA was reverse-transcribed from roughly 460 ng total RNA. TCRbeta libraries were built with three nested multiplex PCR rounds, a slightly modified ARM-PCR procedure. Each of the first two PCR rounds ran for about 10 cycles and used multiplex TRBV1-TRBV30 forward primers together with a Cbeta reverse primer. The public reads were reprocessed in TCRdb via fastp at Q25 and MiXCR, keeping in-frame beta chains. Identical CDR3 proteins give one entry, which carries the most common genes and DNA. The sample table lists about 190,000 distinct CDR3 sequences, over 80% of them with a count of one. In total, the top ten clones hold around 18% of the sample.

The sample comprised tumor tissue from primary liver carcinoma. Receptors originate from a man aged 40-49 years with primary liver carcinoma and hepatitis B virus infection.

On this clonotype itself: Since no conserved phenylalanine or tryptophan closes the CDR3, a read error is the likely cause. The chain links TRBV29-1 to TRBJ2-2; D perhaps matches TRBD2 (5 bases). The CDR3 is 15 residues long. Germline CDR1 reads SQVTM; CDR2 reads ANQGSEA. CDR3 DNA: TGCAGCGTTGGGAGTAGCGAGGCGAACACCGGGGAACTGTTTTTA. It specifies CSVGSSEANTGELFL.

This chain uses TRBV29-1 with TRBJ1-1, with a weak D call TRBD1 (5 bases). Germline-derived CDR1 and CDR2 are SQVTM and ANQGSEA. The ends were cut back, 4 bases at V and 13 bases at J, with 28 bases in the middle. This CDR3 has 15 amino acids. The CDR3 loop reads CSVGPGWGMVAGVFF. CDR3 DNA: TGCAGCGTTGGCCCAGGGTGGGGTATGGTCGCTGGAGTTTTCTTT.

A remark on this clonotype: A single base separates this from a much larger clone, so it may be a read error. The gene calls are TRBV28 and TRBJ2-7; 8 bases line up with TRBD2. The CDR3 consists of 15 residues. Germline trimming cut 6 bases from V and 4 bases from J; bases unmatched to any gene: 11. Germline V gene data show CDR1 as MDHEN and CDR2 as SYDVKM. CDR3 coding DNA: TGTGCCAGCAGCCTAACTAACGGGAGGGCGTACGAGCAGTACTTC. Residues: CASSLTNGRAYEQYF. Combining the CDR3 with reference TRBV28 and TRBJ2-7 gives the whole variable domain DVKVTQSSRYLVKRTGEKVFLECVQDMDHENMFWYRQDPGLGLRLIYFSYDVKMKEKGDIPEGYSVSREKKERFSLILESASTNQTSMYLCASSLTNGRAYEQYFGPGTRLTVT.

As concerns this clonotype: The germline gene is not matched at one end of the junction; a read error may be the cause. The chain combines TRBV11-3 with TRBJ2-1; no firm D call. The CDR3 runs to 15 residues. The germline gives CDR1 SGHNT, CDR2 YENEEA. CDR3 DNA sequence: TGTGGCAGCAGCCCCCTCTTAGCTGAGAGCAATGAGCTGTTCTTC. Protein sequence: CGSSPLLAESNELFF.

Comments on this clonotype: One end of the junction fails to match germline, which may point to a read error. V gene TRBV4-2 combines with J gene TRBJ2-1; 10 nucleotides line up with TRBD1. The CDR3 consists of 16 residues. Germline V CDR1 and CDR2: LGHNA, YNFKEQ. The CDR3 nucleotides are TGTGCCAGCAGTCACGCCGGGGGACAGGGGATCAATGAGCAGTTTTTC. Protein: CASSHAGGQGINEQFF.

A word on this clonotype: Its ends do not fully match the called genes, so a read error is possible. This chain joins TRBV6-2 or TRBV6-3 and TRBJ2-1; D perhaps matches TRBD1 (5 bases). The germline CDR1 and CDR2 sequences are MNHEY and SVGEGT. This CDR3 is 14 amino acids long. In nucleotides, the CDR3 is TGTGCCAGCACTTACAGGAGCTCCTACAATGAGCAGTTCTTC. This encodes CASTYRSSYNEQFF.

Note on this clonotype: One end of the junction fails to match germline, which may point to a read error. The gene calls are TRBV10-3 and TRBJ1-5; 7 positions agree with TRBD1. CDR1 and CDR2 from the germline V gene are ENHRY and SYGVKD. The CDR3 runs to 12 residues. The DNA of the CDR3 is TGTGCCACCGGGCAGGGGGTCCAGCCCCGGCATTTT. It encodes CATGQGVQPRHF.

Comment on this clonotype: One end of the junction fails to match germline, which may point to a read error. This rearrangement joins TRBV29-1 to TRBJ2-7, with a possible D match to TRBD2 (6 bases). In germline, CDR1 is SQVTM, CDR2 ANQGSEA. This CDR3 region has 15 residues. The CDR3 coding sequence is TGTGGCGTTGAAGATCCAGGAGGGAACTTCTACGAGCAGTACTTC. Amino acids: CGVEDPGGNFYEQYF.

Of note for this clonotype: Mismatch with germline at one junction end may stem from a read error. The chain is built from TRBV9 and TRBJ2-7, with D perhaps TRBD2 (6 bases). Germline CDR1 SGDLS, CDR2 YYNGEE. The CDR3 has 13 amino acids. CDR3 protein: CASNVVLGGEQYF. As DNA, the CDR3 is TGTGCCAGCAACGTAGTATTGGGAGGCGAGCAGTACTTC.

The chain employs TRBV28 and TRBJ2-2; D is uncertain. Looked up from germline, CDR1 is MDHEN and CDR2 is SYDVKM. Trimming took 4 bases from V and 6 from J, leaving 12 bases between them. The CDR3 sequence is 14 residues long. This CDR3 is CASSYVGSAGELFF. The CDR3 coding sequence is TGTGCCAGCAGTTATGTGGGATCTGCCGGGGAGCTGTTTTTT.

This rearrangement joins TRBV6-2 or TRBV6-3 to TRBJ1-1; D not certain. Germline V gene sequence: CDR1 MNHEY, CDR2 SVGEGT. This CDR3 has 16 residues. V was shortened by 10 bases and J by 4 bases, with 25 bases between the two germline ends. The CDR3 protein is CATTIIWTSVVTEAFF. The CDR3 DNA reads TGTGCCACCACTATAATCTGGACGAGTGTAGTCACTGAAGCTTTCTTT.

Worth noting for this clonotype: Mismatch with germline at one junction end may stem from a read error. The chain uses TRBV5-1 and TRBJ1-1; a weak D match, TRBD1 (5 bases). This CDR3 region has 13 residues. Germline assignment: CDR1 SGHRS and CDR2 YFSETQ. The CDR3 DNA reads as TGCGCCAACAGCGGGGGGGTGAACACTGAAGCTTTCTTT. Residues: CANSGGVNTEAFF.

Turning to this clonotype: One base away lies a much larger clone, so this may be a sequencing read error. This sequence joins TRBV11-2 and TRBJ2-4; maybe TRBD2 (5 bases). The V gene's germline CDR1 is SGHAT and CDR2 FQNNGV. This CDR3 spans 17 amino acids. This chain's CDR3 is CASSLDRAGLAKIIQYF. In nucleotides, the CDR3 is TGTGCCAGCAGCTTAGATAGAGCAGGTCTAGCCAAAATCATTCAGTACTTC.

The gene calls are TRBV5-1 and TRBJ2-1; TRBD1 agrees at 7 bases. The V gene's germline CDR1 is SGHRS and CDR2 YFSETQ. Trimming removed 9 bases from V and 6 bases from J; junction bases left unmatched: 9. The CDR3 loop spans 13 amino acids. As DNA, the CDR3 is TGCGCCAACAGTTTAACAGGGGTCAATGAGCAGTTCTTC. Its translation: CANSLTGVNEQFF.

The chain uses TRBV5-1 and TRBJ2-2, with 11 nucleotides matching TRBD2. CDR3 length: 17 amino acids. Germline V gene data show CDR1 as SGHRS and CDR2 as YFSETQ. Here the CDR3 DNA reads TGCACAAGCAGCTTCAAAACTAGCGGGAGGAACACCGGGGAGCTGTTTTTT. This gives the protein CTSSFKTSGRNTGELFF.

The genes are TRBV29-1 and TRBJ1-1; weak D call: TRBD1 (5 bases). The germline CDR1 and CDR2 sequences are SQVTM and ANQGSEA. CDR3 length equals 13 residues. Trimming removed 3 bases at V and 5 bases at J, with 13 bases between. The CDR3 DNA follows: TGCAGCGTTGATGACAGCAGCAAGACTGAAGCTTTCTTT. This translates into CSVDDSSKTEAFF.

The CDR3 coding sequence is TGTGCCAGCAGCTTTCCCGGGACTAGAGAGACCCAGTACTTC. It encodes CASSFPGTRETQYF. V gene TRBV11-1 combines with J gene TRBJ2-5; 8 nucleotides agree with TRBD2. The CDR3 has 14 amino acids. Per the germline V gene, CDR1 is SGHAT and CDR2 is FQDESV (reference sequence). With V trimmed by 3 bases and J by 4 bases, 4 bases remained unmatched.

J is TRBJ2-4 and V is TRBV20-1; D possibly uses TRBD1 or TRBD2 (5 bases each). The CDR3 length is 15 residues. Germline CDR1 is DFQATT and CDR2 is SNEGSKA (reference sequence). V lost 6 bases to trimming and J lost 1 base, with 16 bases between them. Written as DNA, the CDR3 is TGCAGTGCCGAGGGGAGAGCTAGGGCCAAAAACATTCAGTACTTC. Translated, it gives CSAEGRARAKNIQYF.

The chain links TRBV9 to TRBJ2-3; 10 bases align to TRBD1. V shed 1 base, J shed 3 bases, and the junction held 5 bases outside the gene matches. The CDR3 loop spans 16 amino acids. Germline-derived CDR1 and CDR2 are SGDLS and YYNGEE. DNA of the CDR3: TGTGCCAGCAGCGTAATCAAGGACAGGGGGACAGATACGCAGTATTTT. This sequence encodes CASSVIKDRGTDTQYF.

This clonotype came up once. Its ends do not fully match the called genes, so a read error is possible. In DNA, the CDR3 is TGCAGCGTAGGCCCATCAAGGGTCAAGTCCTACGAGCAATACTTC. Protein product: CSVGPSRVKSYEQYF. The chain is built from TRBV29-1 and TRBJ2-7; no definite D call. Germline CDR1 is SQVTM and CDR2 is ANQGSEA. This CDR3 is 15 amino acids long.

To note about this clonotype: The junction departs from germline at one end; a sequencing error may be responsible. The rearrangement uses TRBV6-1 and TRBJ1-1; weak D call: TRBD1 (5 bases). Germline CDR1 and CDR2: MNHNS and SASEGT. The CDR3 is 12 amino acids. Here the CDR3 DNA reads TGTGCCAGCATGCCATGGGGGGTTGAAGCTCTATTT. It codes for CASMPWGVEALF.

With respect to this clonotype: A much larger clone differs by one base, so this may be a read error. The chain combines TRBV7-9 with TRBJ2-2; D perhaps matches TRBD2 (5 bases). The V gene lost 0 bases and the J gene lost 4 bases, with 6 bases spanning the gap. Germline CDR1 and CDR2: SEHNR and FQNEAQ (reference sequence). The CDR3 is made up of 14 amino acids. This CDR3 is CASSLADFTGELFF. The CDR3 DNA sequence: TGTGCCAGCAGCTTAGCGGACTTCACCGGGGAGCTGTTTTTT. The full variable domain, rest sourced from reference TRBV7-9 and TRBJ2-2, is DTGVSQNPRHKITKRGQNVTFRCDPISEHNRLYWYRQTLGQGPEFLTYFQNEAQLEKSRLLSDRFSAERPKGSFSTLEIQRTEQGDSAMYLCASSLADFTGELFFGEGSRLTVL.